What follows are 27 T cell receptor beta chains derived from one specimen sequenced in a study of T-cell reconstitution after alpha-beta-depleted transplantation in children. Using unique molecular identifiers, the investigators prepared the TCRbeta library. From the PCR reads, TCRdb called clonotypes with MiXCR, one entry per CDR3 protein. The table has fewer than 550,000 distinct CDR3 sequences, about 10% seen once. This specimen consisted of PBMCs, mostly from graft donor cells, obtained 180 days after TCRalphabeta/CD19-depleted stem cell transplant. The receptors were gathered from a female patient aged 2-10 years who had a stem cell transplant for aplastic anemia, so the T cells may come from the graft donor.

This clonotype was picked up a small number of times. The J gene is TRBJ2-2, the V gene TRBV10-3, with 8 bases lining up with TRBD2. The ends lost 6 bases at V and 4 bases at J; junction bases unmatched: 4. The CDR3 totals 14 residues. Germline V lookup: CDR1 ENHRY, CDR2 SYGVKD. CDR3 bases: TGTGCCATCAGAGCGGGAGAGGTCACCGGGGAGCTGTTTTTT. Its translation is CAIRAGEVTGELFF.

This clonotype was picked up a small number of times. This chain joins TRBV7-2 and TRBJ1-1; 7 bases are shared with TRBD1. J lost 1 base, V lost 5 bases, and 7 bases had no gene match. Germline V gene data show CDR1 as SGHTA and CDR2 as FQGNSA. This CDR3 has 15 amino acids. CDR3 nucleotides: TGTGCCAGCAGCCGTATGACAGGGTCGAACACTGAAGCTTTCTTT. Translated, it gives CASSRMTGSNTEAFF.

The CDR3 spells CASAGLAVSYNEQFF. CDR3 in DNA: TGTGCCAGCGCGGGACTAGCGGTCTCCTACAATGAGCAGTTCTTC. The chain uses TRBV6-2 or TRBV6-3 and TRBJ2-1, with TRBD2 identical over 11 bases. The CDR3 contains 15 residues. V dropped 8 bases and J dropped 0; count of bases not matched to a gene: 3. Germline CDR1 MNHEY, CDR2 SVGEGT.

This clonotype was seen ten or more times. V is TRBV12-3 or TRBV12-4 and J is TRBJ1-2; 7 bases match TRBD1. This CDR3 is 15 amino acids long. V was clipped by 5 bases and J by 4 bases; unmatched bases: 10. The DNA of the CDR3 is TGTGCCAGCAGTCCCAGACAGGGCGGAGGCTATGGCTACACCTTC. Translating it yields CASSPRQGGGYGYTF.

The chain has TRBV20-1 and TRBJ2-7; TRBD1 matches at 10 bases. Trimming cost V 1 base and J 6 bases; bases outside gene matches: 6. This CDR3 spans 14 amino acids. Per germline, CDR1 DFQATT and CDR2 SNEGSKA (reference sequence). This chain's CDR3 is CSARGRTGGGEQYF. For the CDR3, the DNA is TGCAGTGCTAGAGGTCGGACAGGGGGAGGCGAGCAGTACTTC.

This clonotype was observed a few times. This rearrangement joins TRBV4-3 to TRBJ2-7; TRBD2 aligns across 8 bases. There are 16 residues in the CDR3. CDR1 is LGHNA, CDR2 YSLEER, per germline. With V trimmed by 0 bases and J by 3 bases, 7 bases remained unmatched. CDR3 protein: CASSQDPSGGFYEQYF. DNA of the CDR3: TGCGCCAGCAGCCAAGATCCCAGCGGGGGATTCTACGAGCAGTACTTC.

The DNA for the CDR3 is TGTGCCAGCAGTTTATGGGTGGGGAATGGCTACACCTTC. It translates to CASSLWVGNGYTF. This chain connects TRBV27 to TRBJ1-2; D remains unclear. Germline CDR1 and CDR2: MNHEY and SMNVEV (reference sequence). The CDR3 has 13 amino acids. The V end lost 1 base, the J end lost 6 bases, and 9 bases lay between the germline ends.

This clonotype was observed a handful of times. V usage is TRBV3-1 and J usage is TRBJ2-3; no clear D. The germline V and J ends were trimmed by 4 bases and 3 bases, with 11 bases remaining between them. The CDR3 consists of 14 residues. Germline CDR1 reads LGHDT; CDR2 reads YNNKEL (reference sequence). CDR3 nucleotides: TGTGCCAGCAGCCCCTGCAGTGGAACAGATACGCAGTATTTT. It encodes CASSPCSGTDTQYF.

This chain uses TRBV29-1 with TRBJ2-1; 10 nucleotides line up with TRBD2. This CDR3 has 14 amino acids. CDR1 is SQVTM and CDR2 is ANQGSEA in the germline V gene. V lost 6 bases, J lost 5 bases, and 7 bases stayed unmatched. CDR3 bases: TGCAGCGTGGCGTCTAGCGGGAGTAACAATGAGCAGTTCTTC. Its protein is CSVASSGSNNEQFF.

This chain joins TRBV7-2 and TRBJ1-3, with D possibly being TRBD1 (5 bases). The length of the CDR3 is 16 residues. Germline CDR1 and CDR2: SGHTA and FQGNSA. V was pared by 1 base and J by 4 bases, with 14 bases between. The CDR3 DNA follows: TGTGCCAGCAGCTTAGGGTTACGGGGGACCGGAAACACCATATATTTT. Protein product: CASSLGLRGTGNTIYF.

In its sample, this clonotype was seen a few times. The chain has TRBV29-1 and TRBJ1-2; 9 bases are a match to TRBD1. This CDR3 has 12 amino acids. CDR1 is SQVTM, CDR2 ANQGSEA, per germline. J lost 6 bases, V lost 7 bases, and 6 bases had no gene match. The CDR3 DNA is TGCAGCGGTACGGGACAGGGTAATGGCTACACCTTC. This encodes CSGTGQGNGYTF.

V and J are TRBV6-2 or TRBV6-3 and TRBJ2-5, with 7 bases matching TRBD2. Trimming at V came to 6 bases and at J to 2 bases, leaving 9 bases not matched to a gene. CDR1 is MNHEY and CDR2 is SVGEGT in the germline V gene. The length of the CDR3 is 15 residues. The chain's CDR3 is CASRPLRDYQETQYF. DNA of the CDR3: TGTGCCAGCAGGCCTCTTCGGGACTATCAAGAGACCCAGTACTTC.

The chain is built from TRBV21-1 and TRBJ2-7. TRBV21-1 is a pseudogene. The length of the CDR3 is 16 residues. CDR3 bases: TGTGCCAGCAGCAAAGAGAGACCTCATAACCCCTACGAGCAGTACTTC. This gives the protein CASSKERPHNPYEQYF.

This clonotype was counted a few times. CDR3 in DNA: TGTGCCATCAACGGCGGGATAGGTCAGCCCCAGCATTTT. The encoded protein is CAINGGIGQPQHF. The rearrangement links TRBV10-3 to TRBJ1-5; unclear D gene. The germline V gene has CDR1 ENHRY and CDR2 SYGVKD. CDR3 length: 13 amino acids. V dropped 7 bases and J dropped 6 bases, with 13 bases sitting between them.

This chain uses TRBV6-1 with TRBJ2-1, with 11 nucleotides matching TRBD2. Germline values: CDR1 MNHNS, CDR2 SASEGT. This CDR3 has 15 amino acids. V was clipped by 6 bases and J by 2 bases; unmatched bases: 3. CDR3 nucleotides: TGTGCCAGCAGAATAGCGGGAGGGCCCTACAATGAGCAGTTCTTC. It codes for CASRIAGGPYNEQFF.

This clonotype appeared many times. The chain carries TRBV6-1 and TRBJ1-1, with D maybe TRBD1 (6 bases). The V and J ends lost 6 bases and 5 bases respectively, with 19 bases between them. CDR1 and CDR2 from the germline V gene are MNHNS and SASEGT. The CDR3 length is 15 residues. In nucleotides, the CDR3 is TGTGCCAGCAGCCGAGACGGGGGGCTGATTACTGAAGCTTTCTTT. Amino acids: CASSRDGGLITEAFF.

V gene TRBV20-1 combines with J gene TRBJ2-1; 10 bases match TRBD2. Trimming at V came to 5 bases and at J to 5 bases, leaving 6 bases not matched to a gene. This CDR3 comprises 14 residues. The germline gives CDR1 DFQATT, CDR2 SNEGSKA (reference sequence). The CDR3 reads CSAHTSGKNNEQFF. The CDR3 nucleotides read TGCAGTGCTCACACTAGCGGGAAGAACAATGAGCAGTTCTTC.

This chain links TRBV9 with TRBJ2-3; D is unresolved. The CDR3 has 13 residues. Deletions cut 2 bases from V and 5 bases from J, with 9 bases between. The germline V gene encodes CDR1 SGDLS and CDR2 YYNGEE. The CDR3 DNA follows: TGTGCCAGCAGCGTGGGTATGCAAGATACGCAGTATTTT. It specifies CASSVGMQDTQYF.

The chain combines TRBV6-2 or TRBV6-3 with TRBJ2-7, with 9 bases that match TRBD2. Germline CDR1 is MNHEY and CDR2 is SVGEGT. V was pared by 2 bases and J by 0 bases, with 2 bases of the junction left unmatched. The CDR3 covers 15 residues. The CDR3 is CASSYRLAASYEQYV. The CDR3, as DNA: TGTGCCAGCAGTTACAGACTAGCGGCCTCCTACGAGCAGTACGTC.

The chain recombines TRBV7-2 with TRBJ1-4, with 11 bases matching TRBD1. Trimming cost V 1 base and J 5 bases; bases outside gene matches: 3. The CDR3 sequence is 16 residues long. CDR1 SGHTA and CDR2 FQGNSA come from the germline V gene. CDR3 DNA sequence: TGTGCCAGCAGCTTAGTACGGACAGGGGGCAATGAAAAACTGTTTTTT. This encodes CASSLVRTGGNEKLFF.

This clonotype has just a few counts. The CDR3 sequence is CSVVGHRSSYEQYF. The CDR3 region has the DNA TGCAGCGTTGTGGGACATAGAAGCTCCTACGAGCAGTACTTC. The chain recombines TRBV29-1 with TRBJ2-7; TRBD1 is a possible D gene (6 bases). Trimming removed 4 bases from V and 0 bases from J, with 13 bases in between. This CDR3 spans 14 amino acids. The V gene's germline CDR1 is SQVTM and CDR2 ANQGSEA.

This clonotype was detected only a few times. V usage is TRBV7-3 and J usage is TRBJ2-1; 14 nucleotides line up with TRBD2. J lost 4 bases, V lost 4 bases, and 9 bases had no gene match. The CDR3 is made up of 18 amino acids. Germline V gene data show CDR1 as SGHTA and CDR2 as FQGTGA. CDR3 protein: CASSSKKRLAGGYNEQFF. The DNA for the CDR3 is TGTGCCAGCAGCTCCAAAAAACGACTAGCGGGAGGGTACAATGAGCAGTTCTTC.

The sample holds a few counts of this clonotype. The chain links TRBV4-2 to TRBJ1-6, with D uncertain. CDR3 length: 17 amino acids. The germline V gene encodes CDR1 LGHNA and CDR2 YNFKEQ. V was shortened by 4 bases and J by 0 bases, with 13 bases between the two germline ends. The CDR3 DNA sequence: TGTGCCAGCAGCCTCTATCAGCCAGCCTCCTATAATTCACCCCTCCACTTT. Protein: CASSLYQPASYNSPLHF.

The CDR3 loop is CASSDRTGGLPDTQYF. CDR3 coding DNA: TGTGCCAGCAGTGATAGGACAGGGGGCCTGCCAGATACGCAGTATTTT. The chain employs TRBV25-1 and TRBJ2-3; 11 bases align to TRBD1. CDR1 MGHDK and CDR2 SYGVNS come from the germline V gene. The CDR3 sequence is 16 residues long. V gave up 3 bases and J gave up 4 bases; unmatched junction bases: 6.

This clonotype was picked up a small number of times. The chain uses TRBV7-2 and TRBJ2-3, with 9 bases matching TRBD2. With 5 bases clipped from V and 6 bases from J, the junction kept 9 bases outside the gene matches. The CDR3 is 15 amino acids. Germline-derived CDR1 and CDR2 are SGHTA and FQGNSA. CDR3 sequence reads: CASSLRLAADDTQYF. CDR3 coding DNA: TGTGCCAGCAGCCTAAGACTAGCGGCAGACGATACGCAGTATTTT. The full variable domain, its missing parts supplied by reference TRBV7-2 and TRBJ2-3, is GAGVSQSPSNKVTEKGKDVELRCDPISGHTALYWYRQSLGQGLEFLIYFQGNSAPDKSGLPSDRFSAERTGGSVSTLTIQRTQQEDSAVYLCASSLRLAADDTQYFGPGTRLTVL.

In this sample, this clonotype turned up many times. The chain uses TRBV12-3 or TRBV12-4 and TRBJ1-1, with D uncertain. V was shortened by 7 bases and J by 5 bases, with 11 bases between the two germline ends. The CDR3 has 12 amino acids. This chain's CDR3 is CASISGSTEAFF. CDR3 DNA sequence: TGTGCCAGCATCTCGGGGTCTACTGAAGCTTTCTTT.

This clonotype appeared a few times. This chain links TRBV10-2 with TRBJ2-2; 12 positions agree with TRBD2. The germline gives CDR1 WSHSY, CDR2 SAAADI. The CDR3 is made up of 17 amino acids. Unmatched junction bases numbered 8, after V lost 4 bases and J lost 5 bases. The CDR3 loop is CASSVSGLAGGTGELFF. The CDR3 DNA reads as TGCGCCAGCAGTGTCTCGGGGCTAGCGGGAGGGACCGGGGAGCTGTTTTTT.